This T cell receptor beta chain emerged from a study of cytomegalovirus exposure and HLA in healthy donors. On the study more broadly: An earlier analysis identified 100 million to 130 million unique TCR beta sequences in 150 million to 200 million T cells. Findings of the study overall: Researchers reportedly found TCR beta sequences accurately predicted most subjects' HLA-A and HLA-B alleles.

PCR primers comprised 60 Vbeta and 13 Jbeta primers. Profiling relied on immunoSEQ multiplex PCR, and the TCRdb table lists in-frame clones only, not all of them. The table has over 150,000 clones, 75% to 90% seen once; the top ten hold roughly 1.9%. Germline CDR1 MNHEY, CDR2 SVGAGI. V shed 4 bases, J shed 7 bases, and the junction held 3 bases outside the gene matches. This CDR3 is 14 amino acids long. Concerning this clone itself: Its cognate antigen is unknown.

Material: PBMCs. V usage is TRBV6-5 and J usage is TRBJ1-4; TRBD1 matches at 10 bases. The receptor was isolated from a human donor in good health. CDR3 sequence reads: CASSFGTGVEKLFF. DNA for the CDR3: TGTGCCAGCAGTTTCGGGACAGGGGTTGAAAAACTGTTTTTT.